This T cell receptor beta chain was recorded in a study of beta chain features in type 1 diabetes. All of the isolated RNA was reverse transcribed, so expressed TCRB transcripts were sequenced. Assay used: immunoSEQ multiplex PCR; TCRdb lists only in-frame clones, some missing. The repertoire consists of 150,000 or so clones, with around a tenth occurring once and the leading ten covering 0.65%. The table lists this clone with many counts. Its target is not known. The length of the CDR3 is 16 residues. CDR1 is SGHNT, CDR2 YYREEE, per germline (reference sequence). V lost 0 bases to trimming and J lost 0 bases, with 13 bases between them. Study observations and caveats: In patients and controls equally, PCR might favor templates that are shorter. People with Type 1 diabetes carried modestly yet significantly shorter TCRB CDR3s in all four CD4+ subsets.

Sample: central memory CD4+ T cells from blood. The sequence was obtained from a woman aged 40 to 50 in good health. The chain recombines TRBV5-4 with TRBJ2-7; no firm D call. The CDR3 DNA follows: TGTGCCAGCAGCTTGGGGGTGTTGCAGGACTCCTACGAGCAGTACTTC. This sequence encodes CASSLGVLQDSYEQYF.